Below, one TCR beta chain is given with its context. The antigen remains unidentified. This entry belongs to a study of PD-1 blockade in classical Hodgkin lymphoma. Study at large: The nivolumab dose that patients received was 3 mg/kg, given intravenously every 2 weeks.

Each of the patients experienced relapse following autologous stem cell transplantation, and their brentuximab vedotin exposure differed. Magnetic negative selection purified CD4+ T cells from thawed PBMCs. Sequenced by immunoSEQ multiplex PCR; TCRdb stores in-frame clones only, minus some. This sample has 9,500 to 15,000 clones, with 65% to 80% found just once. Overall study findings and caveats: Patients newly diagnosed and complete responders had comparable baseline diversity. It was reported that newly diagnosed patients had less baseline TCR diversity than healthy donors. Repertoire differences lack defined causes, possibly disease activity or prior therapy.

Germline CDR1 is SGDLS and CDR2 is YYNGEE. The J segment lost 3 bases and the V segment lost 0 bases, leaving 2 bases of the junction unmatched. The CDR3 runs 14 residues. The V and J genes are TRBV9 and TRBJ2-5; 7 bases fit TRBD1. This sequence was found in a human donor with classical Hodgkin lymphoma. Specimen: CD4+ T cells from blood, collected at baseline. Here the CDR3 reads CASSVGQGKETQYF. Written as DNA, the CDR3 is TGTGCCAGCAGCGTAGGACAGGGAAAAGAGACCCAGTACTTC.